These 15 T cell receptor beta chains originate from one sample sequenced in a study of blood T cell repertoires in COVID-19. The repertoire was sequenced with immunoSEQ multiplex PCR; TCRdb's copy has only in-frame clones and lacks some. The sample includes about 210,000 clones, around 81% of them seen just once. Material for sequencing was PBMCs or T cells enriched from blood (not recorded which). Every receptor here comes from a woman aged 45-59 years with acute COVID-19.

Written as DNA, the CDR3 is TGTGCCAGCAGCGTAGGGACCGGGACTAACTCTGATGAGCAGTTCTTC. As protein: CASSVGTGTNSDEQFF. This chain joins TRBV5-6 and TRBJ2-1; 7 bases line up with TRBD2. The CDR3 consists of 16 residues. Germline CDR1 is SGHDT and CDR2 is YYEEEE. The junction had 15 bases not matched to a gene; V was cut back by 4 bases and J by 8 bases.

The chain links TRBV19 to TRBJ1-1; TRBD1 matches at 10 bases. V dropped 7 bases and J dropped 1; count of bases not matched to a gene: 3. The V gene's germline CDR1 is LNHDA and CDR2 SQIVND (reference sequence). CDR3 length: 14 amino acids. CDR3 coding DNA: TGTGCCAGTAAGAGGGACAGGGGGAACACTGAAGCTTTCTTT. This sequence encodes CASKRDRGNTEAFF.

The V and J genes are TRBV6-5 and TRBJ2-2; weak D call: TRBD2 (6 bases). Germline V lookup: CDR1 MNHEY, CDR2 SVGAGI. Trimming removed 5 bases from V and 4 bases from J, with 14 bases in between. The CDR3 is made up of 15 amino acids. The CDR3 protein is CASSKGTQVTGELFF. As DNA, the CDR3 is TGTGCCAGCAGTAAGGGGACTCAAGTCACCGGGGAGCTGTTTTTT.

The chain uses TRBV28 and TRBJ2-2; a possible D gene is TRBD2 (5 bases). The length of the CDR3 is 16 residues. CDR1 MDHEN and CDR2 SYDVKM come from the germline V gene. With 7 bases removed from V and 4 bases from J, the gap between germline ends came to 19 bases. CDR3 sequence reads: CASKVLRGFGTGELFF. CDR3 DNA sequence: TGTGCCAGCAAAGTGTTGAGAGGGTTCGGCACCGGGGAGCTGTTTTTT.

The rearrangement joins TRBV19 to TRBJ1-2; D ambiguous. V was pared by 3 bases and J by 0 bases, with 8 bases between. There are 14 residues in the CDR3. CDR1 is LNHDA and CDR2 is SQIVND in the germline V gene (reference sequence). Here the CDR3 reads CASSIYLANYGYTF. CDR3 coding DNA: TGTGCCAGTAGTATCTACTTAGCTAACTATGGCTACACCTTC.

This clone was detected only once. The CDR3 reads CASSSDRIEAQYF. CDR3 sequence (DNA): TGTGCCAGCAGCTCGGACAGGATAGAAGCCCAGTACTTC. The rearrangement joins TRBV7-2 to TRBJ2-5; 7 bases are a match to TRBD1. J gave up 9 bases and V 4 bases, and 8 bases lay outside the gene matches. This CDR3 is built from 13 residues. Germline loops: CDR1 SGHTA, CDR2 FQGNSA.

V usage is TRBV27 and J usage is TRBJ2-7; 11 bases map to TRBD2. V was pared by 4 bases and J by 0 bases, with 2 bases of the junction left unmatched. Germline loops: CDR1 MNHEY, CDR2 SMNVEV (reference sequence). The CDR3 sequence is 15 residues long. The CDR3 DNA sequence: TGTGCCAGCAGTTCCCTAGCGGGAGGCTCCTACGAGCAGTACTTC. Its translation: CASSSLAGGSYEQYF.

This clone was recorded a few times. V and J are TRBV28 and TRBJ1-3; D remains unclear. V was pared by 6 bases and J by 0 bases, with 12 bases between. The CDR3 spans 15 residues. Germline CDR1 reads MDHEN; CDR2 reads SYDVKM. This CDR3 is CASSTSGASGNTIYF. DNA for the CDR3: TGTGCCAGCAGCACTTCAGGCGCCTCTGGAAACACCATATATTTT.

This clone has more than one count but fewer than ten. This chain joins TRBV28 and TRBJ1-3; 10 nucleotides line up with TRBD1. CDR1 MDHEN and CDR2 SYDVKM come from the germline V gene. Trimming cost V 2 bases and J 7 bases; bases outside gene matches: 2. The length of the CDR3 is 14 residues. CDR3: CASSLTDRGNTIYF. Written as DNA, the CDR3 is TGTGCCAGCAGTTTAACGGACAGGGGGAACACCATATATTTT.

The table lists this clone with a count of one. The chain joins TRBV5-1 to TRBJ2-1; TRBD1 matches at 7 bases. The germline V gene has CDR1 SGHRS and CDR2 YFSETQ. Germline trimming cut 5 bases from V and 6 bases from J; bases unmatched to any gene: 8. CDR3 length: 14 residues. The CDR3 DNA sequence: TGCGCCAGCAGGACTTCGTCAGGGGGCAATGAGCAGTTCTTC. Protein product: CASRTSSGGNEQFF.

This rearrangement joins TRBV4-1 to TRBJ2-3; 14 bases fit TRBD2. CDR3 length equals 19 residues. Losses at the gene ends were 0 bases for V and 2 bases for J; bases not matched to a gene: 7. Germline loops: CDR1 MGHRA, CDR2 YSYEKL. The CDR3 DNA reads TGCGCCAGCAGCCAAGATGGGGGACTAGCGGGGGTCTTCACAGATACGCAGTATTTT. The encoded protein is CASSQDGGLAGVFTDTQYF.

V is TRBV18 and J is TRBJ2-7, with 7 bases fitting TRBD1. CDR3 length equals 14 residues. Per germline, CDR1 KGHSH and CDR2 LQKENI. With 3 bases clipped from V and 5 bases from J, the junction kept 7 bases outside the gene matches. As DNA, the CDR3 is TGTGCCAGCTCACCGCCTCAGGGGGTCCACGAGCAGTACTTC. It specifies CASSPPQGVHEQYF.

V usage is TRBV10-3 and J usage is TRBJ2-3; 12 nucleotides match TRBD2. This CDR3 comprises 18 residues. After removal of 2 bases from V and 5 bases from J, the junction contained 11 bases not matched to a gene. Germline loops: CDR1 ENHRY, CDR2 SYGVKD. The CDR3 nucleotides are TGTGCCATCAGTGAGGAGAGTTCGACTAGCGGGAGCGAAGATACGCAGTATTTT. It is translated as CAISEESSTSGSEDTQYF.

The chain combines TRBV7-8 with TRBJ1-4; D gene unclear. This CDR3 contains 15 residues. V shed 4 bases and J shed 1 base, with 10 bases lying between them. Germline assignment: CDR1 SGHVS and CDR2 FQNEAQ. CDR3 residues: CASSSSGGTNEKLFF. The CDR3 bases are TGTGCCAGCAGCTCCTCGGGTGGAACTAATGAAAAACTGTTTTTT.

The rearrangement links TRBV18 to TRBJ2-3; D unclear. Germline V gene data show CDR1 as KGHSH and CDR2 as LQKENI. The CDR3 is 11 residues long. V lost 4 bases, J lost 9 bases, and 8 bases lay in between. The DNA of the CDR3 is TGTGCCAGCTCACGCGACGGGACGCAGTATTTT. Its protein product is CASSRDGTQYF.